This paragraph reports one T cell receptor (beta chain). Using a J-beta primer mix together with a sample-barcoded 5' primer, a second PCR was run for about 6 to 12 cycles. TCRdb redid the calling of the 5' RACE reads with MiXCR, one entry per CDR3 protein. The table shows 500,000 to 600,000 distinct CDR3 sequences, with 25% to 30% occurring only once. These data belong to a study of blood T cells in healthy people across ages. Sequencing input: blood. This receptor was taken from a woman in her seventies in good health.

The chain's CDR3 is CASSPETSTDTQYF. The DNA of the CDR3 is TGTGCCAGCTCACCAGAGACCAGCACAGATACGCAGTATTTT. J is TRBJ2-3 and V is TRBV18; D gene unclear. Trimming stripped 2 bases from V and 0 bases from J, with 6 bases between. The CDR3 runs to 14 residues. Germline V gene lookup returns CDR1 KGHSH and CDR2 LQKENI.